One sample yielded the 14 T cell receptor beta chains listed below, sequenced in a study of blood T cells in healthy people across ages. Sample-barcoded 5' priming and a J-beta primer mix drove a second PCR of about 7 to 12 cycles. MiXCR, applied by TCRdb to the 5' RACE reads, yields one record per CDR3 protein. The table has about 1.8 million distinct CDR3 sequences, 40% to 55% seen once; the top ten hold over 2%. The sequenced material came from blood. All receptors derive from a woman in her thirties or forties in good health.

The J gene is TRBJ2-7, the V gene TRBV5-1; D assignment may be TRBD1 or TRBD2 (5 bases each). Trimming cost V 1 base and J 6 bases, with 14 bases left between them. The CDR3 length is 14 residues. Germline CDR1 reads SGHRS; CDR2 reads YFSETQ. The CDR3 DNA is TGCGCCAGCAGCTTGAAGGGACCTTCGAGCGAGCAGTACTTC. Translated: CASSLKGPSSEQYF.

V is TRBV7-3 and J is TRBJ2-2; tentative D call: TRBD2 (5 bases). Trimming took off 0 bases at V and 2 bases at J, with 13 bases between the two ends. Germline-derived CDR1 and CDR2 are SGHTA and FQGTGA. The CDR3 has 17 residues. CDR3: CASSLTGSGINTGELFF. CDR3 coding DNA: TGTGCCAGCAGCTTAACCGGCTCGGGAATAAACACCGGGGAGCTGTTTTTT.

V usage is TRBV10-3 and J usage is TRBJ1-6; no firm D call. The CDR3 extends over 13 amino acids. Germline V gene lookup returns CDR1 ENHRY and CDR2 SYGVKD. Trimming took 6 bases from V and 8 from J, leaving 11 bases between them. CDR3 nucleotide sequence: TGTGCCATCAGAAGGGTTATGGATTCACCCCTCCACTTT. It specifies CAIRRVMDSPLHF.

This clonotype was seen many times. Sequence at one end of the junction differs from germline and may be a read error. The chain is built from TRBV7-7 and TRBJ2-1; tentatively, D is TRBD2 (5 bases). Per the germline V gene, CDR1 is SSHAT and CDR2 is FNYEAQ (reference sequence). The CDR3 spans 13 residues. DNA for the CDR3: TGCGCCAGCAGCCCCCAAGGACGCGGGGAGCAGTTCTTC. Translating gives CASSPQGRGEQFF.

The chain joins TRBV7-2 to TRBJ1-4, with a weak D call TRBD1 (5 bases). Trimming removed 5 bases from V and 8 bases from J, with 15 bases in between. The CDR3 has 14 amino acids. From germline, CDR1 is SGHTA and CDR2 FQGNSA. The CDR3 DNA is TGTGCCAGCAGCCGACAGTACAAGAGGGAAAAACTGTTTTTT. Amino acid sequence: CASSRQYKREKLFF.

This clonotype was seen a few times. The chain joins TRBV20-1 to TRBJ2-7; no clear D. Per the germline V gene, CDR1 is DFQATT and CDR2 is SNEGSKA (reference sequence). V lost 0 bases and J lost 4, with 13 bases in between. This CDR3 spans 14 amino acids. The CDR3 coding sequence is TGCAGTGCTAGAGATAGGAGAAGGGTTTACGAGCAGTACTTC. This encodes CSARDRRRVYEQYF.

The V call is TRBV12-3 or TRBV12-4, the J call TRBJ2-4, with TRBD2 identical over 7 bases. The CDR3 has 14 amino acids. With V trimmed by 6 bases and J by 7 bases, 9 bases remained unmatched. The CDR3 loop is CASSPDLGGNIQYF. The CDR3 nucleotides read TGTGCCAGCAGCCCGGACCTGGGGGGGAACATTCAGTACTTC.

A note on this clonotype: This sequence may be a read error, since a much larger clone differs from it by one base. The chain has TRBV27 and TRBJ2-5; tentatively, D is TRBD2 (5 bases). This CDR3 spans 13 amino acids. The germline V gene has CDR1 MNHEY and CDR2 SMNVEV (reference sequence). Trimming shortened V by 6 bases and J by 9 bases, and 17 bases separated the two germline ends. This CDR3 reads CASSEGSEEAQYF. In nucleotides, the CDR3 is TGTGCCAGCAGCGAGGGTTCTGAGGAGGCCCAGTACTTC.

The chain uses TRBV9 and TRBJ1-2; D gene ambiguous. The CDR3 sequence is 14 residues long. Looked up from germline, CDR1 is SGDLS and CDR2 is YYNGEE. The V gene lost 0 bases and the J gene lost 6 bases, with 12 bases spanning the gap. CDR3 loop: CASSVAIREDGYTF. DNA for the CDR3: TGTGCCAGCAGCGTAGCAATTAGGGAGGATGGCTACACCTTC.

The chain recombines TRBV7-9 with TRBJ2-7; 9 bases fit TRBD1. The V and J ends lost 4 bases and 3 bases, in that order; junction bases with no gene match: 7. Germline lookup yields CDR1 SEHNR and CDR2 FQNEAQ (reference sequence). There are 15 residues in the CDR3. CDR3 protein: CASSSTGQGIYEQYF. The CDR3 bases are TGTGCCAGCAGCTCCACGGGACAGGGAATCTACGAGCAGTACTTC.

This chain uses TRBV20-1 with TRBJ2-5, with 15 positions matching TRBD2. The CDR3 consists of 14 residues. CDR1 is DFQATT and CDR2 is SNEGSKA in the germline V gene (reference sequence). J was trimmed by 13 bases and V by 5 bases; bases with no gene match: 11. The CDR3 region has the DNA TGCAGTGCTTGGACTAGCGGGGGGGCCTACGAGCGGTACTTC. It codes for CSAWTSGGAYERYF.

The chain carries TRBV29-1 and TRBJ2-1, with D perhaps TRBD1 (6 bases). V gave up 4 bases and J gave up 9 bases, with 19 bases separating them. CDR3 length: 14 amino acids. Germline CDR1 and CDR2: SQVTM and ANQGSEA. CDR3 DNA: TGCAGCGTTGTGGGTAGGGGGTCGGTGAGTGAGCAGTTCTTC. This codes for CSVVGRGSVSEQFF.

In this sample, this clonotype turned up a few times. The rearrangement links TRBV4-2 to TRBJ2-3; tentatively, D is TRBD1 (6 bases). The CDR3 has 16 residues. V shed 1 base and J shed 2 bases, with 13 bases lying between them. Looked up from germline, CDR1 is LGHNA and CDR2 is YNFKEQ. In DNA, the CDR3 is TGTGCCAGCAGCCAAGCTACAGGGTCCGTCACAGATACGCAGTATTTT. As protein: CASSQATGSVTDTQYF.

This chain connects TRBV6-6 to TRBJ2-5, with D hard to call. V was trimmed by 6 bases and J by 1 base, leaving 12 bases between them. Germline V gives CDR1 MNHNY, CDR2 SVGAGI (reference sequence). The CDR3 totals 14 residues. CDR3 region: CASRQIGLQETQYF. CDR3 bases: TGTGCCAGCAGACAAATAGGGCTCCAAGAGACCCAGTACTTC.